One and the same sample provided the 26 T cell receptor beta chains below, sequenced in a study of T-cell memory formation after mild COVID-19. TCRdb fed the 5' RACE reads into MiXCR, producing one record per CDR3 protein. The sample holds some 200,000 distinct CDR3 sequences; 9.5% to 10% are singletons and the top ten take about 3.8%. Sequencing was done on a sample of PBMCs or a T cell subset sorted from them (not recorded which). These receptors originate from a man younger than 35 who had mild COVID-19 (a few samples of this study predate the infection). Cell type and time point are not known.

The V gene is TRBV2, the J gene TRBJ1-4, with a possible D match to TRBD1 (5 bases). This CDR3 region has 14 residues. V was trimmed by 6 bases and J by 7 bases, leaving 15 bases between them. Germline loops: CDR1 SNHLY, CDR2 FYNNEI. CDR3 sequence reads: CASRRGMGTEKLFF. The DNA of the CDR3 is TGTGCCAGCAGACGGGGCATGGGTACTGAAAAACTGTTTTTT. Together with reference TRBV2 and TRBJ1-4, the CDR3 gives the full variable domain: EPEVTQTPSHQVTQMGQEVILRCVPISNHLYFYWYRQILGQKVEFLVSFYNNEISEKSEIFDDQFSVERPDGSNFTLKIRSTKLEDSAMYFCASRRGMGTEKLFFGSGTQLSVL.

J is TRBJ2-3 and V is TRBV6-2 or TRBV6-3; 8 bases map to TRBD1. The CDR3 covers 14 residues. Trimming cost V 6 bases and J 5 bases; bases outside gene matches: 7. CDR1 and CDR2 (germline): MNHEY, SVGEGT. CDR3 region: CASSHRQGIDTQYF. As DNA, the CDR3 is TGTGCCAGCAGCCATCGACAGGGGATAGATACGCAGTATTTT.

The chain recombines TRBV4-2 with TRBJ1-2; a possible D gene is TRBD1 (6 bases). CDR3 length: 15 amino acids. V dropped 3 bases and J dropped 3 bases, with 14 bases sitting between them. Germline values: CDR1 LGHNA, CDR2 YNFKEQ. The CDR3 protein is CASSQDRQAYYGYTF. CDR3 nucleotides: TGTGCCAGCAGCCAGGACCGACAGGCCTACTATGGCTACACCTTC.

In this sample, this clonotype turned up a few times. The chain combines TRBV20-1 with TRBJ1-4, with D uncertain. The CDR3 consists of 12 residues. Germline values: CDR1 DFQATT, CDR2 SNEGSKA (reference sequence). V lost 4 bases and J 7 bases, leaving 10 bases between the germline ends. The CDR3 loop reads CSANVRGEKLFF. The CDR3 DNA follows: TGCAGTGCTAACGTCCGAGGTGAAAAACTGTTTTTT.

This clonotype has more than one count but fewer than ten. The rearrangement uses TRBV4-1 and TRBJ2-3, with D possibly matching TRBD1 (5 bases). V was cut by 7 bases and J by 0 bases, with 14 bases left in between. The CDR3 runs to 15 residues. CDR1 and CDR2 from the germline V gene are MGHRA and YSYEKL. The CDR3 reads CASTEQVLSTDTQYF. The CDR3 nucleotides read TGCGCCAGCACCGAACAGGTATTGAGCACAGATACGCAGTATTTT.

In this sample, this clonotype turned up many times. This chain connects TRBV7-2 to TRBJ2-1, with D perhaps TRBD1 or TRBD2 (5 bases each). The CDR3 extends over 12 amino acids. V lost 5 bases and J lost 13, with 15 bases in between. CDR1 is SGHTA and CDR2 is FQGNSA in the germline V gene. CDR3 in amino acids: CASSRDQSPQFF. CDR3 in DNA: TGTGCCAGCAGCCGGGACCAGAGCCCTCAGTTCTTC.

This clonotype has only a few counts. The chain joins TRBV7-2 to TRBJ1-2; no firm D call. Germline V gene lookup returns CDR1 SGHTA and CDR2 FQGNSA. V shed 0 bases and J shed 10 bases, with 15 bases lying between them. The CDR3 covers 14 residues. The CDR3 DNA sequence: TGTGCCAGCAGCTTAGCTGTGAACAGAGAGCTCTACACCTTC. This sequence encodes CASSLAVNRELYTF.

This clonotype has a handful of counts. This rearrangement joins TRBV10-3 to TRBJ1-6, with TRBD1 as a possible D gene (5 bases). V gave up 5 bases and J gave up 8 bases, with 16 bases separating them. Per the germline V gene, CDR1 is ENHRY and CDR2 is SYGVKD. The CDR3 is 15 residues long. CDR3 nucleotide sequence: TGTGCCATCAGTCTAAACGACCCGGGGGATTCACCCCTCCACTTT. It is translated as CAISLNDPGDSPLHF.

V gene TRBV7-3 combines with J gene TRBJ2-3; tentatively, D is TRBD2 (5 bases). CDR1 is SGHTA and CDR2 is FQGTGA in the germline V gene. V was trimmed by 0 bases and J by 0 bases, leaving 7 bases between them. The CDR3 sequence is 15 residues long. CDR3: CASSLTGVSTDTQYF. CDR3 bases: TGTGCCAGCAGCTTAACCGGGGTTAGCACAGATACGCAGTATTTT.

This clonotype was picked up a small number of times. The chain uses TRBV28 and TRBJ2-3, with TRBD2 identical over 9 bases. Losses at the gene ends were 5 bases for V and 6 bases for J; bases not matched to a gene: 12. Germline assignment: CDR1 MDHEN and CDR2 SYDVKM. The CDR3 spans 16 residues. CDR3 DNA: TGTGCCAGCAGTACTCCGGCTAGCGGGGTAGCCGATACGCAGTATTTT. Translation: CASSTPASGVADTQYF.

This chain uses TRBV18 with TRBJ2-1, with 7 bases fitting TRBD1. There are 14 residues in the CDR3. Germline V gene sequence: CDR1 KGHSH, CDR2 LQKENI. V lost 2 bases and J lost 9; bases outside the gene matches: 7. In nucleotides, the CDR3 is TGTGCCAGCTCACCAATAGGGGGCCCAGTTGAGCAGTTCTTC. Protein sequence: CASSPIGGPVEQFF.

This chain's CDR3 is CASSYRGGGTDTQYF. CDR3 in DNA: TGTGCCAGCAGTTACAGAGGGGGGGGCACAGATACGCAGTATTTT. This rearrangement joins TRBV6-5 to TRBJ2-3, with D perhaps matching TRBD2 (7 bases). Germline CDR1 MNHEY, CDR2 SVGAGI. V was clipped by 2 bases and J by 1 base, with 10 bases between them. The CDR3 has 15 amino acids.

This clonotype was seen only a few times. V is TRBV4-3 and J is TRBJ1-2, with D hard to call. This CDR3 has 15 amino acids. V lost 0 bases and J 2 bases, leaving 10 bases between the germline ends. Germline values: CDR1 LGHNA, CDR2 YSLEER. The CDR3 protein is CASSQEPMGNYGYTF. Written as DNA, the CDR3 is TGCGCCAGCAGCCAAGAACCCATGGGGAACTATGGCTACACCTTC.

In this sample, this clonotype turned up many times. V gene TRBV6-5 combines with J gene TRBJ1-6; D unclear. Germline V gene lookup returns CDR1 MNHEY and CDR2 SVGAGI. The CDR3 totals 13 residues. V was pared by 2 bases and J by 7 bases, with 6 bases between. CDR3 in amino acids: CASSYAGNSPLHF. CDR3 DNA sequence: TGTGCCAGCAGTTACGCCGGGAATTCACCCCTCCACTTT.

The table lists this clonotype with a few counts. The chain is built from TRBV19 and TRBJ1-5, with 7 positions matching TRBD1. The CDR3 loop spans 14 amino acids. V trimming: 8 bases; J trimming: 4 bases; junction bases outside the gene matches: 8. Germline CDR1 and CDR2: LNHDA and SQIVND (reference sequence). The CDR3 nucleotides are TGTGCCAGTGACCCGGGACAGAATAATCAGCCCCAGCATTTT. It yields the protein CASDPGQNNQPQHF.

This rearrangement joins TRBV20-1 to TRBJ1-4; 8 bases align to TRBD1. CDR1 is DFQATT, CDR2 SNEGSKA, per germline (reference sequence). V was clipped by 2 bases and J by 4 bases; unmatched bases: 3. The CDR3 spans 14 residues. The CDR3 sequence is CSARQGAINEKLFF. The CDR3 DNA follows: TGCAGTGCTAGACAGGGGGCAATTAATGAAAAACTGTTTTTT.

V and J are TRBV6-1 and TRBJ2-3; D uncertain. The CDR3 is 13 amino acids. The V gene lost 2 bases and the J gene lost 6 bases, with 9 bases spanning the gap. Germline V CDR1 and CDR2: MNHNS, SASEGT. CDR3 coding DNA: TGTGCCAGCAGTGAATCTGGGTCCGATACGCAGTATTTT. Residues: CASSESGSDTQYF.

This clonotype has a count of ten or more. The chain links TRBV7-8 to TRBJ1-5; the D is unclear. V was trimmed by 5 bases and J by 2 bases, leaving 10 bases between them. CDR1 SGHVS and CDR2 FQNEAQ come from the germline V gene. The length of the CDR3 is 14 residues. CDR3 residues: CASSAREGNQPQHF. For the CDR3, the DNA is TGTGCCAGCAGCGCTAGGGAGGGCAATCAGCCCCAGCATTTT.

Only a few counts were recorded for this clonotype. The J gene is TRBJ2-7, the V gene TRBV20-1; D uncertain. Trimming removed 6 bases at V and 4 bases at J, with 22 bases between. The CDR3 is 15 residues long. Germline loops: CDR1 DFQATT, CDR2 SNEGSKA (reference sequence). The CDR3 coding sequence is TGCAGTGCCATGCTTGCTCGGGTCTGGGATTACGAGCAGTACTTC. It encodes CSAMLARVWDYEQYF.

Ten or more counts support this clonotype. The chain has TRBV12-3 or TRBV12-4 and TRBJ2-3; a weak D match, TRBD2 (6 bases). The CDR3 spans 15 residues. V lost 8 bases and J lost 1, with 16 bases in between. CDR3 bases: TGTGCCAGCGGGGGACTCGCGGGGCGCACAGATACGCAGTATTTT. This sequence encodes CASGGLAGRTDTQYF.

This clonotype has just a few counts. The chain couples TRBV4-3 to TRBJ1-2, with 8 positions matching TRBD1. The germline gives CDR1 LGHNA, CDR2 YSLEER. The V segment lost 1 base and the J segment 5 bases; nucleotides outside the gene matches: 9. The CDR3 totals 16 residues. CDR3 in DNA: TGCGCCAGCAGCCAAGTTAACCGGGACAGGAGATATGGCTACACCTTC. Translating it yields CASSQVNRDRRYGYTF.

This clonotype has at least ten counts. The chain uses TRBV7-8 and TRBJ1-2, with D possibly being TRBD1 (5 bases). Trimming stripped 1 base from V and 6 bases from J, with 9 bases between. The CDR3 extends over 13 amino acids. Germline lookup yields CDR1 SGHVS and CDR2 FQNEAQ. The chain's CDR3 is CASSLGGTDGYTF. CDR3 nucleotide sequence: TGTGCCAGCAGCTTAGGGGGGACCGATGGCTACACCTTC.

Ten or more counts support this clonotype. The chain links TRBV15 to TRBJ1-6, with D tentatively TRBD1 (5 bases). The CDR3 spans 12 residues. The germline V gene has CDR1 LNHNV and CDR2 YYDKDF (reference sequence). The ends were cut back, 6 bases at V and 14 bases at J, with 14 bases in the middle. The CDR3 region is CATRRDSATLHF. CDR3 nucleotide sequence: TGTGCCACCAGGCGGGACTCGGCCACCCTCCACTTT.

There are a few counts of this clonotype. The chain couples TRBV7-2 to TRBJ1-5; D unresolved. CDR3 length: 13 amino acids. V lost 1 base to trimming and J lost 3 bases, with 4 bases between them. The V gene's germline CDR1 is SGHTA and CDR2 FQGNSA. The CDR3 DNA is TGTGCCAGCAGCTTAGGGTACAATCAGCCCCAGCATTTT. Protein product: CASSLGYNQPQHF.

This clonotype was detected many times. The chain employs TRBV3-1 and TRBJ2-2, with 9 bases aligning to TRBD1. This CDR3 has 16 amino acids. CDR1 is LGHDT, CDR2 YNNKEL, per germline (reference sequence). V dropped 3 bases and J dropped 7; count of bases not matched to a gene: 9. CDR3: CASSQAPGQGIGELFF. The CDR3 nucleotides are TGTGCCAGCAGCCAGGCACCGGGACAGGGTATCGGGGAGCTGTTTTTT.

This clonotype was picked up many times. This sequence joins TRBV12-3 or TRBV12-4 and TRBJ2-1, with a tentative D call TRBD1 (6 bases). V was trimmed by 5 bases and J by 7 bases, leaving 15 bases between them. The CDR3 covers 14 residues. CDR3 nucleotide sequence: TGTGCCAGCAGTAAAAACAGGGTTGGGAATGAGCAGTTCTTC. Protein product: CASSKNRVGNEQFF.